The entry below gives a single T cell receptor (beta chain) sequence along with its context. The antigen remains undetermined. V was clipped by 5 bases and J by 2 bases, with 10 bases between them. Per germline, CDR1 LNHDA and CDR2 SQIVND (reference sequence). The CDR3 totals 14 residues. Time point indicated: baseline, week 1 (first vaccination visit). Treatment in this sample: pre-vaccination baseline after standard-of-care therapy. Astrocytomas that were new, WHO grade 3 or 4, IDH1-mutant and ATRX-lost were present in the donors. This sample is part of a study of a mutant IDH1 vaccine in newly diagnosed glioma. For the study at large: Those enrolled had earlier been treated with radiotherapy, temozolomide, or both, mostly both. Overall study results and limits: Immune responses induced by the vaccine were seen in about 93% of patients, spanning multiple MHC alleles.

Sequenced by immunoSEQ multiplex PCR; TCRdb stores in-frame clones only, minus some. Of about 24,000 clones listed, about nine tenths are singletons. Sequencing used PBMCs, obtained from a glioma patient treated with radiotherapy, temozolomide or both. This chain connects TRBV19 to TRBJ1-5, with unresolved D. The TCR originated in a man aged 25 to 45 with glioma. CDR3 sequence (DNA): TGTGCCAGTAGTGTCCTAGGACGCAATCAGCCCCAGCATTTT. Amino acid sequence: CASSVLGRNQPQHF.